A selection of T cell receptor beta chains follows, all from one sample in a study of kidney transplant recipient with SARS-CoV-2 infection. Using its own MiXCR run on the reads, TCRdb lists one record per CDR3 protein. The table has roughly 230,000 distinct CDR3 sequences, less than 35% seen once. The sequencing used a blood sample, collected at baseline and around day 120 from a kidney transplant recipient. Source of these receptors: a male patient in his thirties who had COVID-19 and was a kidney transplant recipient. Some of these T cells may belong to the graft donor. The CDR3 runs from the conserved cysteine through the conserved F or W. Each record gives: clone size, V gene, CDR3 protein. Clone size is given for some rows only: seen once, a few or many times, or a class if the clone is expanded.

clone size: many
V gene: TRBV28
CDR3 protein: CASTRDVSNQPQHF

clone size: many
V gene: TRBV28
CDR3 protein: CASTNPRGYTGELFF

clone size: .
V gene: TRBV10-2
CDR3 protein: CASSELTRDPWGEQFF

clone size: many
V gene: TRBV29-1
CDR3 protein: CSVEGTGGEGYTF

clone size: .
V gene: TRBV20-1
CDR3 protein: CSAHLGIETQYF

clone size: .
V gene: TRBV6-5
CDR3 protein: CASRTGGERDTQYF

clone size: many
V gene: TRBV27
CDR3 protein: CASSLGGDYGWYTF

clone size: few
V gene: TRBV20-1
CDR3 protein: CSARDPLSGSRDEQFF

clone size: many
V gene: TRBV7-8
CDR3 protein: CASSAERFTRKTYGYTF

clone size: few
V gene: TRBV4-1
CDR3 protein: CASSIGQSSSPLHF

clone size: .
V gene: TRBV6-5
CDR3 protein: CASSIEVSMRKTYGYTF

clone size: many
V gene: TRBV6-5
CDR3 protein: CASSLQDRGLGGYTF

clone size: .
V gene: TRBV19
CDR3 protein: CASRVSGTAYEQFF

clone size: .
V gene: TRBV29-1
CDR3 protein: CSVEGQETQYF

clone size: many
V gene: TRBV5-1
CDR3 protein: CASSSGQGNFGSQDEQFF

clone size: once
V gene: TRBV6-6
CDR3 protein: CASSYGFSSYNEQFF

clone size: many
V gene: TRBV24-1
CDR3 protein: CATSDLRTSLETQYF

clone size: many
V gene: TRBV20-1
CDR3 protein: CSANRDQETQYF

clone size: many
V gene: TRBV2
CDR3 protein: CASSSGTEVYEQYF

clone size: many
V gene: TRBV7-9
CDR3 protein: CASSVVTYHGKTYGYTF

clone size: many
V gene: TRBV19
CDR3 protein: CASGGRAISNQPQHF

clone size: few
V gene: TRBV7-2
CDR3 protein: CASSLGFSTYEQYF

clone size: many
V gene: TRBV6-4
CDR3 protein: CASSDESSHGKTYGYTF

clone size: .
V gene: TRBV2
CDR3 protein: CASTGGAGTDTQYF

clone size: many
V gene: TRBV11-2
CDR3 protein: CASSISVTSRKTYGYTF

clone size: many
V gene: TRBV11-3
CDR3 protein: CASSSTRNTEAFF

clone size: many
V gene: TRBV3-2
CDR3 protein: CASSQYQGYEQYF

clone size: many
V gene: TRBV4-1
CDR3 protein: CASSPGIGYTF

clone size: many
V gene: TRBV5-4
CDR3 protein: CASMFTVPGKTYGYTF

clone size: few
V gene: TRBV6-5
CDR3 protein: CASSYSAGSGFETQYF

clone size: many
V gene: TRBV12-2
CDR3 protein: CASRPPETPRKTYGYTF

clone size: .
V gene: TRBV27
CDR3 protein: CAGRPTTGPSTDTQYF

clone size: many
V gene: TRBV27
CDR3 protein: CASRDSYEQYF

clone size: few
V gene: TRBV29-1
CDR3 protein: CSVRDQGPQFF

clone size: many
V gene: TRBV7-9
CDR3 protein: CASSLWTGLTTNEKLFF

clone size: few
V gene: TRBV4-1
CDR3 protein: CASSPGGAGGPRDTQYF

clone size: many
V gene: TRBV10-1
CDR3 protein: CASSRGARSRKTYGYTF

clone size: few
V gene: TRBV20-1
CDR3 protein: CSAQVSGTGYNNEQFF

clone size: many
V gene: TRBV24-1
CDR3 protein: CATSLGYSTRKTYGYTF

clone size: .
V gene: TRBV5-6
CDR3 protein: CASSLVRMRTDTQYF

clone size: many
V gene: TRBV9
CDR3 protein: CASSVARSGRADTQYF

clone size: many
V gene: TRBV9
CDR3 protein: CASSPSSGSYEQYF

clone size: many
V gene: TRBV7-4
CDR3 protein: CASSNVSSARKTYGYTF

clone size: many
V gene: TRBV19
CDR3 protein: CASSTYYEQYF

clone size: once
V gene: TRBV15
CDR3 protein: CATSNDERCGKTYGYNF

clone size: many
V gene: TRBV20-1
CDR3 protein: CSAKRQGRQPQHF

clone size: many
V gene: TRBV12-3/TRBV12-4
CDR3 protein: CASTGQGSNSPLHF

clone size: many
V gene: TRBV12-3/TRBV12-4
CDR3 protein: CASRRTGGELFF

clone size: many
V gene: TRBV5-5
CDR3 protein: CASERYVSRKTYGYTF

clone size: few
V gene: TRBV5-3
CDR3 protein: CAKHQLVVRKTYGYTF